These T cell receptor beta chains were read from a single sample in a study of blood T cells in healthy people across ages. TCRdb re-derived calls from the 5' RACE reads in MiXCR, one entry per CDR3 protein. Of about 780,000 distinct CDR3 sequences listed, about half are singletons. Sequencing was carried out using blood. These receptors were taken from a man older than 75 in good health. Both conserved end residues are part of each CDR3. Each record gives: D gene, clone size, J gene, V gene, CDR3 DNA, CDR3 protein. The D gene is left open where the match is weak. Clone size, where shown, is once, few, many, or a class for clones that have expanded.

. . TRBJ2-5 TRBV28 TGTGCCAGCAGTTTGTGGCAGTCCGAGACCCAGTACTTC CASSLWQSETQYF
TRBD1 . TRBJ2-4 TRBV18 TGTGCCAGCTCACCTCAGCCTCGGACAGGGTCCAAAAACATTCAGTACTTC CASSPQPRTGSKNIQYF
TRBD1 few TRBJ1-6 TRBV20-1 TGCAGTGCTAGAGATGAGAAGAGGGGGGGACAGGGCTCGTCACCCCTCCACTTT CSARDEKRGGQGSSPLHF
TRBD2 many TRBJ2-7 TRBV6-2/TRBV6-3 TGTGCCAGCAGTCCCGGACTAGCGGGAGCGTACGAGCAGTACTTC CASSPGLAGAYEQYF
TRBD1 many TRBJ2-1 TRBV11-2 TGTGCCAGCAGCAGCGCCGGGACAGGGGGGTACAATGAGCAGTTCTTC CASSSAGTGGYNEQFF
. . TRBJ2-6 TRBV6-5 TGTGCCAGCAGAAACAGGGACTCTGGGGCCAACGTCCTGACTTTC CASRNRDSGANVLTF
TRBD2 . TRBJ2-7 TRBV7-2 TGTGCCAGCAGCTCCTCTAGCGGGTACTCCTACGAGCAGTACTTC CASSSSSGYSYEQYF
. many TRBJ2-3 TRBV4-2 TGTGCCAGCAGCCAAGATTCGGGCCGAGATACGCAGTATTTT CASSQDSGRDTQYF
. few TRBJ2-1 TRBV7-3 TGTGCCAGCAGCTTCCTTCGAGACAATGAGCAGTTCTTC CASSFLRDNEQFF
. . TRBJ1-6 TRBV7-2 TGTGCCAGCAGCTTAGATCCGGGGGCTTCGAATTCACCCCTCCACTTT CASSLDPGASNSPLHF
TRBD2 many TRBJ2-1 TRBV29-1 TGCAGTGCGCGGGCTAGCGGGAGTGTAGAGCAGTTCTTC CSARASGSVEQFF
TRBD1 few TRBJ2-1 TRBV29-1 TGCAGCGTTGAACCCCCCAGGGGGACCTACAATGAGCAGTTCTTC CSVEPPRGTYNEQFF
. . TRBJ1-4 TRBV3-1 TGTGCCAGCAGCCGTATCCCTGAAAAACTGTTTTTT CASSRIPEKLFF
. . TRBJ2-7 TRBV7-8 TGTGCCAGCAGCTACGCCTCGAGCGAGCAGTACTTC CASSYASSEQYF
. . TRBJ2-5 TRBV20-1 TGCAGTGCTACCCGCGGTTCGGGGGGCAGGGAGACCCAGTACTTC CSATRGSGGRETQYF
. many TRBJ2-1 TRBV12-3/TRBV12-4 TGTGCCAGCAGTTCTGGAGGCAATGAGCAGTTCTTC CASSSGGNEQFF
. . TRBJ2-3 TRBV12-3/TRBV12-4 TGTGCCAGCAGTTTCGACTCCGGGTTCACAGATACGCAGTATTTT CASSFDSGFTDTQYF
. . TRBJ2-1 TRBV5-1 TGCGCCAGCAGCCCGTCGGGGGGCGGGAGATGGAATGAGCAGTTCTTC CASSPSGGGRWNEQFF
. many TRBJ2-1 TRBV29-1 TGCAGCGTGAGTAGAGGAGAAGGCGAGCAGTTCTTC CSVSRGEGEQFF
TRBD1 . TRBJ1-5 TRBV20-1 TGCAGTGCTACAGGAGACAGGGGGCTTGATCAGCCCCAGCATTTT CSATGDRGLDQPQHF
TRBD1 few TRBJ2-6 TRBV7-2 TGTGCCAGCAGCACAACAGGGGTCGGGGCCAACGTCCTGACTTTC CASSTTGVGANVLTF
. . TRBJ2-7 TRBV2 TGTGCCAGCAGTGATTATGCCCGTCCGGGACGAGAAAGCGAGCAGTACTTC CASSDYARPGRESEQYF
. . TRBJ2-1 TRBV4-3 TGCGCCAGCAGCCAAGAAGACCGGAATGAGCAGTTCTTC CASSQEDRNEQFF
TRBD2 few TRBJ2-1 TRBV9 TGTGCCAGCAGCGTAGCTGCGGGAGGTTCTCACAATGAGCAGTTCTTC CASSVAAGGSHNEQFF
TRBD1 . TRBJ1-5 TRBV5-1 TGCGCCAGCAGCTTGGCCAAGGACAGGGGGATCCAGCCCCAGCATTTT CASSLAKDRGIQPQHF
. . TRBJ2-3 TRBV13 TGTGCCAGCAGTCTTCGACGTCTACAGCGCACAGATACGCAGTATTTT CASSLRRLQRTDTQYF
TRBD2 few TRBJ2-3 TRBV7-9 TGTGCCAGCAGCCCAGGTGAAGCGGGAGAAAGCACAGATACGCAGTATTTT CASSPGEAGESTDTQYF
. . TRBJ1-3 TRBV18 TGTGCCAGCTCACCACCGGGGGGGAGCTCTGGAAACACCATATATTTT CASSPPGGSSGNTIYF
TRBD2 few TRBJ2-2 TRBV15 TGTGCCACCAAGGCGGGAGCTTTACGTGGGGAGCTGTTTTTT CATKAGALRGELFF
. . TRBJ2-3 TRBV6-6 TGTGCCAGCAGTCCGCCCGACCTGACGACAGGAGATACGCAGTATTTT CASSPPDLTTGDTQYF
. . TRBJ2-5 TRBV7-2 TGTGCCAGCAGCTTACACACAGAAGAGACCCAGTACTTC CASSLHTEETQYF
. few TRBJ2-1 TRBV29-1 TGCAGCGTCGAACTCGGGGCAGGGTTTAATGAGCAGTTCTTC CSVELGAGFNEQFF
. . TRBJ1-5 TRBV12-3/TRBV12-4 TGTGCCAGCAGTTTAGCCCCTATTGGACGTTTCAATCAGCCCCAGCATTTT CASSLAPIGRFNQPQHF
. . TRBJ2-7 TRBV28 TGTGCCAGCAGTCCTCCCGGGCGCGGCGAGCAGTACTTC CASSPPGRGEQYF
. . TRBJ1-1 TRBV5-1 TGCGCCAGCGGCTTGGGGTCTTTGGCAGGGGTGAACACTGAAGCTTTCTTT CASGLGSLAGVNTEAFF
. . TRBJ2-1 TRBV18 TGTGCCGGCTCACTTAGGTCGGGGGATGAGCAGTTCTTC CAGSLRSGDEQFF
TRBD2 . TRBJ2-2 TRBV5-1 TGCGCCAGCAGCGGGACTAGCTACCAGAACACCGGGGAGCTGTTTTTT CASSGTSYQNTGELFF
. . TRBJ2-7 TRBV20-1 TGCAGTGCTCGGACTGGGTACGAGCAGTACTTC CSARTGYEQYF
TRBD2 few TRBJ2-5 TRBV12-3/TRBV12-4 TGTGCCAGCAGTACCTCGGGACTAGCGGGAGAGACCCAGTACTTC CASSTSGLAGETQYF
. many TRBJ2-1 TRBV7-9 TGTGCCAGCAGCTTTTCAACGGGACACCACAATGAGCAGTTCTTC CASSFSTGHHNEQFF
TRBD2 few TRBJ2-1 TRBV27 TGTGCCAGCAGTTCCCCCGGGTCCCCGGGACTAAAGGACAATGAGCAGTTCTTC CASSSPGSPGLKDNEQFF
. few TRBJ2-5 TRBV29-1 TGCAGCGGCTTGTGGATGGAGACCCAGTACTTC CSGLWMETQYF
. . TRBJ2-7 TRBV14 TGTGCCAGCAGCACCGCCTCCTACGAGCAGTACTTC CASSTASYEQYF
. . TRBJ2-5 TRBV25-1 TGTGCCAGCAGTGCCGGGAGCTGGGCAGAGACCCAGTACTTC CASSAGSWAETQYF
. . TRBJ2-1 TRBV20-1 TGCAGTGCTTACCCTCAACGGACTAAGCGGTTAGATCAAAGCTCCTACAATGAGCAGTTCTTC CSAYPQRTKRLDQSSYNEQFF
TRBD2 . TRBJ2-1 TRBV11-2 TGTGCCAGCAGCTTAGATAGCGGGAACCACAATGAGCAGTTCTTC CASSLDSGNHNEQFF
. . TRBJ2-2 TRBV5-1 TGCGCCAGCAGCTTGCAGGGCCAGAACACCGGGGAGCTGTTTTTT CASSLQGQNTGELFF
TRBD1 few TRBJ1-2 TRBV5-1 TGCGCCAGCAGCTTTTCCGGGACAGGGGGATATGGCTACACCTTC CASSFSGTGGYGYTF
TRBD2 . TRBJ2-3 TRBV4-2 TGTGCCAGCAGCCTAAGATTGGTGGCTAGCGGGGGGGCTAGCACAGATACGCAGTATTTT CASSLRLVASGGASTDTQYF
TRBD1 . TRBJ2-7 TRBV4-2 TGTGCCAGCAGCACAGGTGACAGGGGAGCCTACGAGCAGTACTTC CASSTGDRGAYEQYF
TRBD2 many TRBJ2-1 TRBV29-1 TGCAGCGTTGCCTTTAGCGGGGCAAGCTCCTACAATGAGCAGTTCTTC CSVAFSGASSYNEQFF